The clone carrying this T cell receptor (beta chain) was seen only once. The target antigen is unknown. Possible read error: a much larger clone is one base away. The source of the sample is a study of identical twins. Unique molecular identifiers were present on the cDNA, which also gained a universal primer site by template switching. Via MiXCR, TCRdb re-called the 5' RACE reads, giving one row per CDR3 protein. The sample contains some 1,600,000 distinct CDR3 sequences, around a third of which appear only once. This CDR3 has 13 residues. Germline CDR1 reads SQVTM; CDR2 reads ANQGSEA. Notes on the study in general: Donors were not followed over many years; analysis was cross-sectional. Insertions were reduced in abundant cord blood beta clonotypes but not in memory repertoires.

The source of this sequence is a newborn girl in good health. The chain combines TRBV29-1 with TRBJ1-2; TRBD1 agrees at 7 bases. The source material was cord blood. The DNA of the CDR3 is TGCAGCGTGGAGGGACAGACTAACTGTGGCTACACCTTC. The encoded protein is CSVEGQTNCGYTF. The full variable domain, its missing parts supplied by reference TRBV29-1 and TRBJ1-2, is SAVISQKPSRDICQRGTSLTIQCQVDSQVTMMFWYRQQPGQSLTLIATANQGSEATYESGFVIDKFPISRPNLTFSTLTVSNMSPEDSSIYLCSVEGQTNCGYTFGSGTRLTVV.